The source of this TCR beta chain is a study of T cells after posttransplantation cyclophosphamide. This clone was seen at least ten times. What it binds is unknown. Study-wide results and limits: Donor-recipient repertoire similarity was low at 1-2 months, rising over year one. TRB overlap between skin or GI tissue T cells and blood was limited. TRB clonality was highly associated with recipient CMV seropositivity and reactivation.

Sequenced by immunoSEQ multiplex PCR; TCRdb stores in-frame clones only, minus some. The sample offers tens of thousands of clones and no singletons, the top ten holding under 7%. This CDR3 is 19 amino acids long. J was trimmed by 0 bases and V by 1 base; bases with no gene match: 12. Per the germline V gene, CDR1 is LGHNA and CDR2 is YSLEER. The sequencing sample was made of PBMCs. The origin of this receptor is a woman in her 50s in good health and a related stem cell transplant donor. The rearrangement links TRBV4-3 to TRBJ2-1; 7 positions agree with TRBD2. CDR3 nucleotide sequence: TGCGCCAGCAGCCAAGCTGCCCTAGCGGCACGCAGCTCCTACAATGAGCAGTTCTTC. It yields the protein CASSQAALAARSSYNEQFF.